The sequence of this T cell receptor (beta chain) was determined in a study of blood T cell repertoires in COVID-19 (dated by TCRdb to about 2020). Notes on the research overall: Samples from collaborators originated in the United States, Italy and Spain and spanned both the acute and convalescent phases of COVID-19. Samples were obtained from the ongoing ImmuneRACE study (first 160 participants) and from some 1,200 subjects provided by 6 global collaborators. Sample metadata almost always included a de-identified subject ID, COVID-19 status, age in years and sex. The prospective study material was composed of cDNA or gDNA derived from T cells, B-cell-depleted T cells, or PBMCs. The repertoires were released in a freely available public database meant as a resource for research on the immune response to SARS-CoV-2. HLA class I and class II types, where available, came from metadata supplied by the sample provider rather than from assay-based typing. The dataset comprised deeply sampled blood TCRbeta repertoires from subjects exposed to, actively infected with, or recovered from COVID-19. Overall study outcomes, separate from this receptor: The amount of clinical and demographic metadata varied by source and participant and was provided uncurated.

This clone appeared a few times. Its antigen is not yet known. Qualities for individual bases were not recorded, and no much larger clone is one base off. CDR1 and CDR2, per the germline V gene, are SNHLY and FYNNEI. The CDR3, cysteine through phenylalanine, is 15 amino acids long. Here the CDR3 DNA is all that survives: 45 bases in frame from base 1. V is cut by 2 bases and J by 4 bases, and the space between the germline ends is 15 bases. The collaborating institutions used their own protocols to collect whole blood in K2EDTA tubes. For TCRbeta analysis, collaborators shipped samples in one of three forms: frozen whole blood, isolated PBMCs, or DNA extracted from either of those sample types. The immunoSEQ Assay, a bias-controlled multiplex PCR, was used to amplify TCRbeta CDR3 regions from genomic DNA. In the original analysis: The number of nucleated cells in each sample was estimated by amplification of reference gene primers within the assay. Sequence reads were collapsed and filtered to measure the absolute abundance of every unique TCRbeta CDR3 rearrangement. For each sample, productive Simpson clonality was calculated as the square root of Simpson's diversity index across productive rearrangements. TCRdb obtained this table from immuneACCESS and retained in-frame rearrangements with V and J assigned. These tables miss some clones; where compared with another copy, unresolved V genes account for less than half of the shortfall, and the remainder is unexplained. V and J calls and clone size are as listed in that table; D and trimming were resolved from the DNA. For this sample there are around 160,000 clones; approximately 79% appear just once. The ten largest clonotypes hold roughly 19% of the sample.

The rearrangement combines TRBV2 with TRBJ2-7; the D gene is possibly TRBD2, with 5 bases matching. The TCR comes from an elderly woman with acute or convalescent COVID-19. Material: peripheral blood. For the CDR3, the sequence is CASSELYGKFYEQYF. The nucleotides read TGTGCCAGCAGTGAACTGTACGGGAAGTTTTACGAGCAGTACTTC.